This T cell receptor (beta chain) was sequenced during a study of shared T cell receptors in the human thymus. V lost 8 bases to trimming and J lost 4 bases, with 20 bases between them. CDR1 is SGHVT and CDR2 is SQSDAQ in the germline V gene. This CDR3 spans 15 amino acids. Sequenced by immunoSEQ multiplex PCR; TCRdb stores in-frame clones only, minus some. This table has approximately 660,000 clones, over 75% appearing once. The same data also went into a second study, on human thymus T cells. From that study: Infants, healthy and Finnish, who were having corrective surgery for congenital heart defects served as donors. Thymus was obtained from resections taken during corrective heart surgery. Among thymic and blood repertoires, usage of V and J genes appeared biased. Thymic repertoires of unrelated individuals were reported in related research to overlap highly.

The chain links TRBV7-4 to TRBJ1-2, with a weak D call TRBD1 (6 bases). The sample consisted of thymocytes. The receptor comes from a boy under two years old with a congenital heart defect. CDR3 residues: CASRDDRNPSYGYTF. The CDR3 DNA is TGTGCCAGCCGAGATGACAGGAACCCCTCCTATGGCTACACCTTC.